One sample yielded the 28 T cell receptor beta chains listed below, sequenced in a study of blood T cell repertoires in COVID-19. The assay was immunoSEQ multiplex PCR, and TCRdb's table has in-frame clones only and misses some. The sample holds about 92,000 clones, about 71% seen once. The sample comprised peripheral blood. The receptor source for this set is a woman aged 55-70 years in a cohort sampled during active or convalescent COVID-19.

The chain combines TRBV5-1 with TRBJ2-5, with 8 bases identical to TRBD2. Trimming at V came to 1 base and at J to 5 bases, leaving 7 bases not matched to a gene. CDR1 SGHRS and CDR2 YFSETQ come from the germline V gene. The CDR3 length is 15 residues. The CDR3 sequence is CASSLSTGGKETQYF. The CDR3 DNA reads as TGCGCCAGCAGCTTGTCAACGGGGGGGAAGGAGACCCAGTACTTC.

The rearrangement links TRBV6-2 or TRBV6-3 to TRBJ2-5, with 8 bases aligning to TRBD2. In germline, CDR1 is MNHEY, CDR2 SVGEGT. The CDR3 length is 16 residues. The trim removed 6 bases at V and 3 bases at J, leaving 12 bases unmatched. CDR3 loop: CASSRPMVAGKETQYF. The CDR3 DNA reads TGTGCCAGCAGCCGTCCCATGGTAGCGGGGAAAGAGACCCAGTACTTC.

The count of this clone is one. The rearrangement joins TRBV4-3 to TRBJ2-6; possible D gene TRBD1, 6 bases. Germline lookup yields CDR1 LGHNA and CDR2 YSLEER. The ends were cut back, 0 bases at V and 0 bases at J, with 12 bases in the middle. There are 18 residues in the CDR3. The CDR3 region is CASSQDLGQPSGANVLTF. In nucleotides, the CDR3 is TGCGCCAGCAGCCAAGATCTCGGACAGCCCTCTGGGGCCAACGTCCTGACTTTC.

This clone was observed once. The chain carries TRBV5-5 and TRBJ2-2, with 10 positions matching TRBD1. With V trimmed by 3 bases and J by 7 bases, 9 bases remained unmatched. The germline V gene has CDR1 SGHKS and CDR2 YYEKEE (reference sequence). The CDR3 extends over 16 amino acids. CDR3 in amino acids: CASSSATGGRIGELFF. Here the CDR3 DNA reads TGTGCCAGCAGCTCCGCGACAGGGGGCCGTATCGGGGAGCTGTTTTTT.

With regard to this clone: Other DNA sequences in the same sample also yield this CDR3. The V call is TRBV13, the J call TRBJ1-4; 9 bases match TRBD1. In germline, CDR1 is PRHDT, CDR2 FYEKMQ (reference sequence). J was trimmed by 6 bases and V by 10 bases; bases with no gene match: 21. The CDR3 is 18 amino acids. The CDR3 region is CATTTKGTGHDRDEKLFF. The CDR3 DNA is TGTGCCACCACCACCAAAGGGACAGGGCACGACCGGGATGAAAAACTGTTTTTT.

The genes are TRBV5-8 and TRBJ2-5; weak D call: TRBD2 (5 bases). CDR3 length: 16 residues. The germline V gene has CDR1 SGHTS and CDR2 YDEGEE. V lost 1 base to trimming and J lost 0 bases, with 13 bases between them. CDR3: CASSLWRGGYQETQYF. The CDR3 coding sequence is TGTGCCAGCAGCTTGTGGCGCGGAGGTTACCAAGAGACCCAGTACTTC.

The rearrangement links TRBV5-1 to TRBJ1-2; 8 bases match TRBD1. Per germline, CDR1 SGHRS and CDR2 YFSETQ. This CDR3 contains 15 residues. V shed 0 bases and J 8 bases; nucleotides not matched to a gene: 9. The CDR3 loop is CASSLGADRGSGYTF. The CDR3 bases are TGCGCCAGCAGCTTGGGGGCCGACAGGGGTAGCGGCTACACCTTC.

The rearrangement joins TRBV29-1 to TRBJ2-5; 10 nucleotides agree with TRBD1. Germline CDR1 reads SQVTM; CDR2 reads ANQGSEA. With V trimmed by 0 bases and J by 5 bases, 9 bases remained unmatched. This CDR3 comprises 16 residues. CDR3 sequence: CSVEDWRQGAWETQYF. The CDR3 DNA reads as TGCAGCGTTGAAGATTGGAGACAGGGGGCGTGGGAGACCCAGTACTTC.

The chain recombines TRBV19 with TRBJ1-5; D is possibly TRBD1 (6 bases). The V gene lost 5 bases and the J gene lost 7 bases, with 21 bases spanning the gap. This CDR3 spans 16 amino acids. Germline CDR1 reads LNHDA; CDR2 reads SQIVND (reference sequence). CDR3: CASSEGRGRPGQPQHF. The CDR3 nucleotides are TGTGCCAGTAGTGAGGGCAGGGGCCGCCCCGGCCAGCCCCAGCATTTT.

The CDR3 sequence: CATGQGLTNEKLFF. The CDR3 coding sequence is TGTGCCACCGGACAGGGACTAACTAATGAAAAACTGTTTTTT. The V gene is TRBV15, the J gene TRBJ1-4, with 8 bases aligning to TRBD1. Germline assignment: CDR1 LNHNV and CDR2 YYDKDF (reference sequence). The CDR3 covers 14 residues. Trimming removed 8 bases from V and 1 base from J; junction bases left unmatched: 3.

The J gene is TRBJ2-7, the V gene TRBV19, with a possible D match to TRBD2 (6 bases). The CDR3 spans 17 residues. CDR1 is LNHDA, CDR2 SQIVND, per germline (reference sequence). With 5 bases removed from V and 1 base from J, the gap between germline ends came to 21 bases. CDR3 loop: CASSEGPPRGVSYEQYF. The CDR3 DNA reads as TGTGCCAGTAGTGAGGGCCCCCCCCGCGGGGTTTCCTACGAGCAGTACTTC.

The chain's CDR3 is CASSANRQGAYEQFF. The CDR3 DNA sequence: TGTGCCAGCAGCGCAAACAGACAGGGGGCGTATGAGCAGTTCTTC. The V call is TRBV2, the J call TRBJ2-1, with 10 nucleotides matching TRBD1. The CDR3 length is 15 residues. The germline gives CDR1 SNHLY, CDR2 FYNNEI. Trimming at V came to 6 bases and at J to 8 bases, leaving 10 bases not matched to a gene.

V and J are TRBV3-1 (or the pseudogene TRBV3-2) and TRBJ2-7, with D possibly matching TRBD1 (5 bases). The CDR3 length is 12 residues. Germline V gene lookup returns CDR1 LGHDT and CDR2 YNNKEL (reference sequence). The V and J ends lost 3 bases and 4 bases respectively, with 7 bases between them. The CDR3, as DNA: TGTGCCAGCAGCCAGACAGTATACGAGCAGTACTTC. Encoded protein: CASSQTVYEQYF.

J is TRBJ2-1 and V is TRBV28, with D possibly being TRBD2 (6 bases). The CDR3 covers 15 residues. V lost 5 bases to trimming and J lost 6 bases, with 17 bases between them. The germline gives CDR1 MDHEN, CDR2 SYDVKM. CDR3 in amino acids: CASSPGVGGANEQFF. The CDR3 coding sequence is TGTGCCAGCAGTCCCGGGGTCGGCGGGGCCAATGAGCAGTTCTTC.

In DNA form, the CDR3 reads TGTGCCAGCAGGCCCAGGGGCGGTTGGACCGGGGAGCTGTTTTTT. This translates into CASRPRGGWTGELFF. The chain employs TRBV2 and TRBJ2-2; D might be TRBD1 (6 bases). The germline CDR1 and CDR2 sequences are SNHLY and FYNNEI. This CDR3 spans 15 amino acids. V lost 6 bases to trimming and J lost 5 bases, with 16 bases between them.

V gene TRBV18 combines with J gene TRBJ2-1; 10 nucleotides align to TRBD2. CDR1 is KGHSH, CDR2 LQKENI, per germline. The trim removed 4 bases at V and 4 bases at J, leaving 7 bases unmatched. This CDR3 has 16 residues. CDR3 DNA sequence: TGTGCCAGCTCACAGCGGGAGGGGTTCGTGTACAATGAGCAGTTCTTC. Its protein product is CASSQREGFVYNEQFF. Using reference TRBV18 and TRBJ2-1 for the parts outside the CDR3, the full variable domain is NAGVMQNPRHLVRRRGQEARLRCSPMKGHSHVYWYRQLPEEGLKFMVYLQKENIIDESGMPKERFSAEFPKEGPSILRIQQVVRGDSAAYFCASSQREGFVYNEQFFGPGTRLTVL.

This clone appeared a few times. This chain links TRBV3-1 (or the pseudogene TRBV3-2) with TRBJ2-3; TRBD2 matches at 13 bases. This CDR3 is built from 18 residues. After removal of 7 bases from V and 10 bases from J, the junction contained 20 bases not matched to a gene. Germline CDR1 and CDR2: LGHDT and YNNKEL (reference sequence). CDR3: CASTHDTRTSGGAEPQYF. The CDR3 DNA is TGTGCCAGCACCCATGACACAAGAACTAGCGGGGGGGCCGAACCGCAGTATTTT.

This clone was observed once. The rearrangement uses TRBV6-6 and TRBJ1-3; a weak D match, TRBD1 (5 bases). Looked up from germline, CDR1 is MNHNY and CDR2 is SVGAGI (reference sequence). This CDR3 region has 14 residues. V was pared by 6 bases and J by 2 bases, with 11 bases between. Here the CDR3 reads CASSPQGAGNTIYF. In nucleotides, the CDR3 is TGTGCCAGCAGCCCCCAGGGTGCTGGAAACACCATATATTTT.

The chain uses TRBV4-1 and TRBJ2-2, with TRBD2 as a possible D gene (6 bases). V dropped 4 bases and J dropped 4 bases, with 10 bases sitting between them. Germline CDR1 is MGHRA and CDR2 is YSYEKL. This CDR3 comprises 14 residues. CDR3: CASSPEGSTGELFF. The CDR3 DNA reads TGCGCCAGCAGCCCGGAGGGCAGCACCGGGGAGCTGTTTTTT.

The genes are TRBV2 and TRBJ2-7, with 8 bases matching TRBD1. Germline V gene sequence: CDR1 SNHLY, CDR2 FYNNEI. The CDR3 has 14 amino acids. V was pared by 1 base and J by 2 bases, with 1 base of the junction left unmatched. DNA for the CDR3: TGTGCCAGCAGTGAAGGGACAGGGCCCTACGAGCAGTACTTC. Encoded protein: CASSEGTGPYEQYF.

This chain joins TRBV30 and TRBJ1-1; D gene unclear. The ends were cut back, 4 bases at V and 10 bases at J, with 10 bases in the middle. The length of the CDR3 is 10 residues. From germline, CDR1 is GTSNPN and CDR2 SVGIG (reference sequence). DNA of the CDR3: TGTGCCTGGATACAGTTTGGAGCTTTCTTT. It codes for CAWIQFGAFF.

This clone has just a few counts. In DNA, the CDR3 is TGTGCCAGCAGCTTACCCAGGGGAAACGGGGAGCTGTTTTTT. It encodes CASSLPRGNGELFF. The V gene is TRBV5-4, the J gene TRBJ2-2; D may be TRBD1 (6 bases). The length of the CDR3 is 14 residues. V lost 2 bases and J 7 bases, leaving 12 bases between the germline ends. From germline, CDR1 is SGHNT and CDR2 YYREEE (reference sequence).

This clone was detected only a few times. The chain has TRBV5-1 and TRBJ1-6; no definite D call. V lost 2 bases and J lost 5, with 17 bases in between. The germline V gene encodes CDR1 SGHRS and CDR2 YFSETQ. This CDR3 contains 17 residues. In nucleotides, the CDR3 is TGCGCCAGCAGCTTCCTTTCGGGTACCGGGGATAATTCACCCCTCCACTTT. This gives the protein CASSFLSGTGDNSPLHF. The full variable domain, its missing parts supplied by reference TRBV5-1 and TRBJ1-6, is KAGVTQTPRYLIKTRGQQVTLSCSPISGHRSVSWYQQTPGQGLQFLFEYFSETQRNKGNFPGRFSGRQFSNSRSEMNVSTLELGDSALYLCASSFLSGTGDNSPLHFGNGTRLTVT.

This clone was recorded once. The chain has TRBV3-1 (or the pseudogene TRBV3-2) and TRBJ2-2; 9 bases map to TRBD1. Germline CDR1 is LGHDT and CDR2 is YNNKEL (reference sequence). With 3 bases clipped from V and 5 bases from J, the junction kept 7 bases outside the gene matches. This CDR3 is 16 amino acids long. CDR3 region: CASSHAGTGTTGELFF. CDR3 in DNA: TGTGCCAGCAGCCATGCCGGGACAGGGACGACCGGGGAGCTGTTTTTT.

The chain carries TRBV3-1 (or the pseudogene TRBV3-2) and TRBJ1-1; 8 positions agree with TRBD1. CDR1 and CDR2 (germline): LGHDT, YNNKEL (reference sequence). The J segment lost 0 bases and the V segment lost 5 bases, leaving 5 bases of the junction unmatched. The CDR3 runs to 15 residues. This CDR3 is CASSVQGAMNTEAFF. The DNA for the CDR3 is TGTGCCAGCAGCGTTCAGGGGGCGATGAACACTGAAGCTTTCTTT.

The chain links TRBV6-4 to TRBJ2-1, with a weak D call TRBD2 (6 bases). The CDR3 contains 15 residues. From germline, CDR1 is MRHNA and CDR2 SNTAGT. Trimming shortened V by 0 bases and J by 7 bases, and 13 bases separated the two germline ends. The CDR3 here is CASSDSPAGRNEQFF. The CDR3 DNA reads TGTGCCAGCAGTGACTCGCCTGCGGGGAGGAATGAGCAGTTCTTC.

The rearrangement links TRBV7-6 to TRBJ2-1, with 9 bases aligning to TRBD2. The CDR3 loop spans 19 amino acids. Looked up from germline, CDR1 is SGHVS and CDR2 is FNYEAQ. V gave up 1 base and J gave up 0 bases; unmatched junction bases: 10. CDR3 coding DNA: TGTGCCAGCAGCTTAGTTGGCGGGGGGGCTGGAAGCTCCTACAATGAGCAGTTCTTC. Amino acid sequence: CASSLVGGGAGSSYNEQFF.

The chain links TRBV30 to TRBJ1-5; 10 bases agree with TRBD1. The CDR3 runs to 14 residues. Germline CDR1 reads GTSNPN; CDR2 reads SVGIG (reference sequence). V shed 0 bases, J shed 8 bases, and the junction held 4 bases outside the gene matches. CDR3 sequence (DNA): TGTGCCTGGAGTGTCGGACAGGGGGGCAAGCCCCAGCATTTT. It codes for CAWSVGQGGKPQHF.